A single sample gave rise to the 6 T cell receptor beta chains below, sequenced in a study of T cell repertoires in cytomegalovirus infection. MiXCR, run by TCRdb on the reads, gives a single entry per CDR3 protein. Of some 400,000 distinct CDR3 sequences in the sample, 18% were seen once. The specimen was PBMCs. Every receptor here comes from a human donor in good health (CMV status not recorded). Some clones in this sample may be carry-over from other donors' samples.

At least ten counts were recorded for this clonotype. The CDR3 region is CASSYPTIATVDTDTQYF. In DNA, the CDR3 is TGTGCCAGCAGTTACCCGACCATAGCCACAGTTGACACAGATACGCAGTATTTT. The chain links TRBV6-6 to TRBJ2-3, with D uncertain. Per the germline V gene, CDR1 is MNHNY and CDR2 is SVGAGI (reference sequence). The CDR3 runs to 18 residues. The V gene lost 2 bases and the J gene lost 2 bases, with 20 bases spanning the gap.

This clonotype was observed at least ten times. This chain connects TRBV7-2 to TRBJ2-4, with 9 nucleotides matching TRBD2. The CDR3 loop spans 18 amino acids. In germline, CDR1 is SGHTA, CDR2 FQGNSA. The trim removed 1 base at V and 3 bases at J, leaving 10 bases unmatched. The CDR3 DNA follows: TGTGCCAGCAGCTTAGAAGGGAGAGCGGGAGGCGGCAAAAACATTCAGTACTTC. Its protein product is CASSLEGRAGGGKNIQYF.

Here the CDR3 DNA reads TGTGCCAGCAGCTTAAGGGGGACAGGGCCCACTGAAGCTTTCTTT. This translates into CASSLRGTGPTEAFF. The genes are TRBV7-8 and TRBJ1-1; 9 bases map to TRBD1. The V segment lost 2 bases and the J segment 4 bases; nucleotides outside the gene matches: 5. This CDR3 contains 15 residues. The germline V gene encodes CDR1 SGHVS and CDR2 FQNEAQ.

The J gene is TRBJ1-4, the V gene TRBV13; D possibly corresponds to TRBD1 (6 bases). With 2 bases removed from V and 7 bases from J, the gap between germline ends came to 14 bases. The CDR3 loop spans 15 amino acids. Germline CDR1 PRHDT, CDR2 FYEKMQ (reference sequence). CDR3 DNA sequence: TGTGCCAGCAGCTTAAGAGGGACATCAGGTGAAAAACTGTTTTTT. Its protein is CASSLRGTSGEKLFF.

J is TRBJ2-7 and V is TRBV19; TRBD2 is a possible D gene (5 bases). V was clipped by 0 bases and J by 5 bases, with 17 bases between them. The CDR3 covers 16 residues. The germline V gene encodes CDR1 LNHDA and CDR2 SQIVND (reference sequence). The DNA of the CDR3 is TGTGCCAGTAGTATAGACCTCCCGGAAAGGAGGCACGAGCAGTACTTC. Amino acid sequence: CASSIDLPERRHEQYF.

The rearrangement joins TRBV3-1 to TRBJ1-1; no clear D gene. V lost 0 bases and J 0 bases, leaving 5 bases between the germline ends. This CDR3 region has 14 residues. The germline V gene has CDR1 LGHDT and CDR2 YNNKEL (reference sequence). In nucleotides, the CDR3 is TGTGCCAGCAGCCAAGAAGGGCTGAACACTGAAGCTTTCTTT. This encodes CASSQEGLNTEAFF.